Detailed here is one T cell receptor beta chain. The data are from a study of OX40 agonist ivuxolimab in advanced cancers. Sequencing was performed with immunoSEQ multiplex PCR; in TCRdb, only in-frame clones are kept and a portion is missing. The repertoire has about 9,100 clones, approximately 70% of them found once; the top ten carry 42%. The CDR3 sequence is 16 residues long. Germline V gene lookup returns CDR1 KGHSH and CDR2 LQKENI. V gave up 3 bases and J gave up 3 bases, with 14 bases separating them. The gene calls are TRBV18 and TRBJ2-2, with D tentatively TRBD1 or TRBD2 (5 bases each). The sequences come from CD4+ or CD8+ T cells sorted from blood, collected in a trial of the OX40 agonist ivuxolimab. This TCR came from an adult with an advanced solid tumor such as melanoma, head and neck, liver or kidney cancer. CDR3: CASSPRDGLYTGELFF. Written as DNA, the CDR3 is TGTGCCAGCTCACCCCGGGACGGATTATACACCGGGGAGCTGTTTTTT.